This T cell receptor (beta chain) was recorded in a study of T cell changes during pregnancy in multiple sclerosis. There are 13 residues in the CDR3. With 6 bases clipped from V and 7 bases from J, the junction kept 6 bases outside the gene matches. Germline CDR1 is MNHEY and CDR2 is SMNVEV (reference sequence). Here immunoSEQ multiplex PCR was the method, and the copy in TCRdb shows in-frame clones only, minus some. This sample carries about 30,000 clones, around 89% of them seen once, and the ten largest clones take 0.5% to 0.65%. The source of this sequence is a female donor in good health, enrolled as a control in a pregnancy study. The input for sequencing was CD4+ T cells from peripheral blood mononuclear cells, taken in the third trimester of pregnancy. This chain connects TRBV27 to TRBJ2-7; 10 bases fit TRBD2. This CDR3 reads CASRLAGVREQYF. The CDR3 DNA sequence: TGTGCCAGCAGGCTAGCGGGAGTGAGGGAGCAGTACTTC.